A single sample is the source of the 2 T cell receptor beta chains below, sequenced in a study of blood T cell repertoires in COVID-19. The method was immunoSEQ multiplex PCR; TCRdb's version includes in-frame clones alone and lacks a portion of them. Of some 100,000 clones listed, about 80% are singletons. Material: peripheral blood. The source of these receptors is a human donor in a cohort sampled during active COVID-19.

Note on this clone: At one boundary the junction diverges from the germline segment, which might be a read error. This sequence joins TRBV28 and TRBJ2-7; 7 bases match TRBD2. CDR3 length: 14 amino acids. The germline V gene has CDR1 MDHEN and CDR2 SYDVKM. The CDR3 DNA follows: TGTGCCAGTCGTGGCACTAGCGCTTTTTACGGGCAGTACTTC. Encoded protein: CASRGTSAFYGQYF.

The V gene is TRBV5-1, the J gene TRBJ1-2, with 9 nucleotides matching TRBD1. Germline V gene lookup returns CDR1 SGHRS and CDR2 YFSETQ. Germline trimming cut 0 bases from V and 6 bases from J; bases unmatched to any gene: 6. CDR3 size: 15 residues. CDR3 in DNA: TGCGCCAGCAGCTTGGATGGGACAGGGAGGGATGGCTACACCTTC. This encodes CASSLDGTGRDGYTF.